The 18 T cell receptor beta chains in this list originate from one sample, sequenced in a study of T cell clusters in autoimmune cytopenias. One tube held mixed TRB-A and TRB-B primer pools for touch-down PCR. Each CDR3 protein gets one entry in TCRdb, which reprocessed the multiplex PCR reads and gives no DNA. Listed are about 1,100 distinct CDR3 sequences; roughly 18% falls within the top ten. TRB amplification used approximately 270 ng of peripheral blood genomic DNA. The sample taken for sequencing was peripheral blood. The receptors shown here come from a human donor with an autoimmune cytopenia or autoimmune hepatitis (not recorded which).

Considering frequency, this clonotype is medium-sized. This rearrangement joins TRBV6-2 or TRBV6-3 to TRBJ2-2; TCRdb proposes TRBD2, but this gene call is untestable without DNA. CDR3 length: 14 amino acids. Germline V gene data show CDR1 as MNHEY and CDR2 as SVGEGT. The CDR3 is CASRPSGETGELFF.

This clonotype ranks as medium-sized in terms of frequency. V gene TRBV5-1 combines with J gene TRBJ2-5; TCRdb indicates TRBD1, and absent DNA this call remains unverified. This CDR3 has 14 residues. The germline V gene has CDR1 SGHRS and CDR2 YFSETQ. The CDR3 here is CASSAWTGGETQYF.

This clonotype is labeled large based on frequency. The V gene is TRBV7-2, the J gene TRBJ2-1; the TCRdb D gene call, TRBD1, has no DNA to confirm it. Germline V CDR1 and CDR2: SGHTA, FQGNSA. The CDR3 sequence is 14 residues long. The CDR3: CASRSTEVYNEQFF.

CDR3 sequence reads: CASSATGTRNSPLHF. This chain joins TRBV6-1 and TRBJ1-6; TCRdb's D gene call, TRBD1, goes unchecked for lack of DNA. Germline assignment: CDR1 MNHNS and CDR2 SASEGT. There are 15 residues in the CDR3.

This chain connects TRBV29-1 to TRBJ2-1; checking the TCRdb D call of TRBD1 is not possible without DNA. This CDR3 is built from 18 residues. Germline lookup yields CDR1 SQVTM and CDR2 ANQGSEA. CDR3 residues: CSVEAGFSGTRNGNEQFF.

CDR3 amino acids: CASSYSRTGRLSGELFF. This rearrangement joins TRBV6-5 to TRBJ2-2; TCRdb picks TRBD1, but there is no DNA to check that call. The CDR3 contains 17 residues. Germline CDR1 MNHEY, CDR2 SVGAGI.

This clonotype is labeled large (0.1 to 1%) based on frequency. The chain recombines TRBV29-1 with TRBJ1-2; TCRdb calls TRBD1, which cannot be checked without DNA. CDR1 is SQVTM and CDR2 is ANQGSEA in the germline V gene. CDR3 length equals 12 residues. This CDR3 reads CSVEGQGSGYTF.

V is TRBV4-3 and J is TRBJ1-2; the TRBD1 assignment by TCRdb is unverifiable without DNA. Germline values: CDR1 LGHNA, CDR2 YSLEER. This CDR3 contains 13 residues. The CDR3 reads CASSQTGGLGYTF.

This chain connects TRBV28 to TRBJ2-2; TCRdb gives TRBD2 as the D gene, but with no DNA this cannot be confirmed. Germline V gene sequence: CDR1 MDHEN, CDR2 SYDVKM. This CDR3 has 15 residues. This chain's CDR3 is CASSFSGRVTGELFF.

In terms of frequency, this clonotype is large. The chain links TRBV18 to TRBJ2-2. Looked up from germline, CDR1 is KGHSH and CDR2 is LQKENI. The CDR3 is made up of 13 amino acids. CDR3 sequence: CASSPLGFGELFF.

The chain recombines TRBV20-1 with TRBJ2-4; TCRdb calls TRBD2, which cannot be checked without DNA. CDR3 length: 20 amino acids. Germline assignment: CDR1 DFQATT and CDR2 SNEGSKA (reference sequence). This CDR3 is CSARDRLGTSGFLPDDIQYF.

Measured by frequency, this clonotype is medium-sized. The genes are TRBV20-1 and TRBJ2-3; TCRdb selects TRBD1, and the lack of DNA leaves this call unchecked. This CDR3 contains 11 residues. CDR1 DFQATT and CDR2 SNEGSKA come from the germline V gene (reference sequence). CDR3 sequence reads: CSAMDPLTQYF.

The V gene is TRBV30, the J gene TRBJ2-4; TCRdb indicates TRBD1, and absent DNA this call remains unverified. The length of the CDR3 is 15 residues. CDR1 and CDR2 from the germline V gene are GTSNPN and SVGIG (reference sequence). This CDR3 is CAWARGGMAKNIQYF.

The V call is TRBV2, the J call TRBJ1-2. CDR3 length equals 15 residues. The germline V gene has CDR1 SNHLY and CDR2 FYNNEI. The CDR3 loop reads CASRKGEGTNYGYTF.

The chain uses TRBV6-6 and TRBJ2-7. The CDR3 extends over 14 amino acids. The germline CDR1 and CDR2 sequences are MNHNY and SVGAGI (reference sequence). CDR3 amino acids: CASSYGQNSYEQYF.

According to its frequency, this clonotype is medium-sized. The CDR3 sequence: CASSLDLVAGSWGGATTDTQYF. The V and J genes are TRBV11-2 and TRBJ2-3; no DNA is available, so the TRBD2 call from TCRdb remains unchecked. CDR3 length: 22 amino acids. CDR1 and CDR2 (germline): SGHAT, FQNNGV.

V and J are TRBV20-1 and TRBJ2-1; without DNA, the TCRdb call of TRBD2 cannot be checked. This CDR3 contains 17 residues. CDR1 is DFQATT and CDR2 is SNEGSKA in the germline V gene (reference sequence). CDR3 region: CSARDRTSGSTYNEQFF.

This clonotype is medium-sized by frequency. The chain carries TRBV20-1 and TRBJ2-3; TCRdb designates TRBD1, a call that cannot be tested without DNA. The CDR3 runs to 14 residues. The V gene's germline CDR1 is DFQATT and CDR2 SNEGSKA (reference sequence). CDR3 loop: CSARRGASTDTQYF.